Presented here are 19 T cell receptor beta chains from one specimen sequenced in a study of T cells in Graves' hyperthyroidism and ophthalmopathy. Amplification of TCR beta CDR3 regions was performed using RNA transcripts as template. First-round RT-PCR with HTBI primers amplified the TCR CDR3 region. One entry per CDR3 protein, called by TCRdb with MiXCR from the multiplex PCR reads. The data hold 200,000 to 250,000 distinct CDR3 sequences, with about 17% observed a single time. Sequenced material: blood. The receptors were sampled from a man aged 35 to 55 with Graves' hyperthyroidism.

The J gene is TRBJ2-1, the V gene TRBV27; D may be TRBD2 (5 bases). Per germline, CDR1 MNHEY and CDR2 SMNVEV (reference sequence). The CDR3 runs to 15 residues. Trimming took off 0 bases at V and 9 bases at J, with 15 bases between the two ends. CDR3 nucleotides: TGTGCCAGCAGTTTATCTTCCGGGGTTGTAGTTGAGCAGTTCTTC. Amino acid sequence: CASSLSSGVVVEQFF.

Concerning this clonotype itself: This clone may be a read error of a much larger clone one base away. The V and J genes are TRBV20-1 and TRBJ2-7, with TRBD2 identical over 11 bases. This CDR3 has 19 amino acids. Per the germline V gene, CDR1 is DFQATT and CDR2 is SNEGSKA (reference sequence). After removal of 1 base from V and 0 bases from J, the junction contained 14 bases not matched to a gene. DNA for the CDR3: TGCAGTGCTAGAGGCAATCCTAGCGGGGGGACCAACAGCTCCTACGAGCAGTACTTC. Residues: CSARGNPSGGTNSSYEQYF.

This clonotype was seen repeatedly, ten times or more. The gene calls are TRBV28 and TRBJ1-1; D is ambiguous. In germline, CDR1 is MDHEN, CDR2 SYDVKM. Trimming pared 3 bases from V and 5 bases from J, leaving 13 bases between. The CDR3 runs 14 residues. The CDR3 sequence: CASSFAGRRTEAFF. The CDR3 DNA follows: TGTGCCAGCAGTTTTGCGGGCCGAAGGACTGAAGCTTTCTTT.

The sample holds many counts of this clonotype. CDR3 bases: TGTGCCAGCAGCTTGGGCACAGTCCGCGGTTCACCCCTCCACTTT. Its protein product is CASSLGTVRGSPLHF. V is TRBV7-2 and J is TRBJ1-6; no clear D. V was clipped by 3 bases and J by 9 bases, with 15 bases between them. CDR1 SGHTA and CDR2 FQGNSA come from the germline V gene. The CDR3 length is 15 residues.

This clonotype occurred many times. CDR3 nucleotides: TGTGCCAGCAGCTTCATGCCACAGGGGGCGGGCGAAAAACTGTTTTTT. Protein sequence: CASSFMPQGAGEKLFF. The chain joins TRBV7-2 to TRBJ1-4; TRBD1 agrees at 9 bases. There are 16 residues in the CDR3. CDR1 is SGHTA and CDR2 is FQGNSA in the germline V gene. V shed 3 bases, J shed 8 bases, and the junction held 10 bases outside the gene matches.

This clonotype was counted many times. J is TRBJ2-3 and V is TRBV30, with D unresolved. CDR3 length: 15 amino acids. Germline V gene lookup returns CDR1 GTSNPN and CDR2 SVGIG (reference sequence). The V end lost 2 bases, the J end lost 2 bases, and 14 bases lay between the germline ends. The CDR3 region is CAWSPRRLDTDTQYF. In DNA form, the CDR3 reads TGTGCCTGGAGTCCACGTAGGCTGGACACAGATACGCAGTATTTT.

This clonotype was seen a handful of times. Possible read error: a much larger clone is one base away. The V gene is TRBV2, the J gene TRBJ1-4; the D is unclear. Trimming shortened V by 7 bases and J by 8 bases, and 17 bases separated the two germline ends. The CDR3 is 14 amino acids. Germline CDR1 and CDR2: SNHLY and FYNNEI. The CDR3 DNA reads as TGTGCCAGCATTATCGGTGACAATCGGGAAAAACTGTTTTTT. It specifies CASIIGDNREKLFF.

This rearrangement joins TRBV20-1 to TRBJ1-6; D not resolved. This CDR3 is built from 16 residues. Germline V gene data show CDR1 as DFQATT and CDR2 as SNEGSKA (reference sequence). Between the trimmed V and J ends, which lost 6 bases and 4 bases, there was a span of 19 bases. The CDR3 sequence is CSANSVGGQYNSPLHF. In DNA, the CDR3 is TGCAGTGCAAACAGCGTCGGCGGGCAGTATAATTCACCCCTCCACTTT.

This clonotype has only a few counts. The chain links TRBV6-2 or TRBV6-3 to TRBJ2-3; D possibly corresponds to TRBD1 (5 bases). V was pared by 6 bases and J by 4 bases, with 14 bases between. This CDR3 is built from 14 residues. The germline CDR1 and CDR2 sequences are MNHEY and SVGEGT. CDR3: CASRWFFRADTQYF. The CDR3 nucleotides are TGTGCCAGCAGGTGGTTTTTCAGGGCAGATACGCAGTATTTT.

In its sample, this clonotype was seen a few times. Sequence at one end of the junction differs from germline and may be a read error. The chain joins TRBV7-7 to TRBJ2-3; D is unresolved. Germline V gene sequence: CDR1 SSHAT, CDR2 FNYEAQ (reference sequence). This CDR3 spans 13 amino acids. CDR3 loop: CASSPPGRDTQYF. Written as DNA, the CDR3 is TGTGCTAGCAGCCCCCCGGGTAGGGATACGCAGTATTTT.

This clonotype was recorded many times. The chain employs TRBV20-1 and TRBJ2-2, with 9 bases lining up with TRBD1. This CDR3 region has 14 residues. Germline CDR1 reads DFQATT; CDR2 reads SNEGSKA (reference sequence). Germline trimming cut 1 base from V and 5 bases from J; bases unmatched to any gene: 2. The CDR3 loop is CSARGQGVTGELFF. The CDR3 DNA follows: TGCAGTGCTAGAGGACAGGGGGTGACCGGGGAGCTGTTTTTT.

V and J are TRBV9 and TRBJ2-5, with D possibly being TRBD2 (7 bases). The germline CDR1 and CDR2 sequences are SGDLS and YYNGEE. The CDR3 contains 15 residues. V was pared by 0 bases and J by 3 bases, with 12 bases between. The CDR3 loop reads CASSVAGGLEETQYF. CDR3 DNA: TGTGCCAGCAGCGTAGCGGGGGGCTTGGAAGAGACCCAGTACTTC. Full variable domain (missing parts from reference TRBV9 and TRBJ2-5): DSGVTQTPKHLITATGQRVTLRCSPRSGDLSVYWYQQSLDQGLQFLIQYYNGEERAKGNILERFSAQQFPDLHSELNLSSLELGDSALYFCASSVAGGLEETQYFGPGTRLLVL.

The count of this clonotype is one. With a much larger clone just one base away, this may be a read error. V usage is TRBV6-1 and J usage is TRBJ2-5; 11 bases agree with TRBD1. CDR3 length: 15 amino acids. Germline values: CDR1 MNHNS, CDR2 SASEGT. V gave up 2 bases and J gave up 4 bases; unmatched junction bases: 3. CDR3 region: CASSEPGQGGETQYF. The DNA of the CDR3 is TGTGCCAGCAGTGAACCGGGACAGGGGGGAGAGACCCAGTACTTC.

This clonotype was seen ten or more times. The chain joins TRBV11-2 to TRBJ2-1; 9 nucleotides agree with TRBD2. The CDR3 totals 16 residues. In germline, CDR1 is SGHAT, CDR2 FQNNGV. V shed 0 bases and J 2 bases; nucleotides not matched to a gene: 2. The CDR3, as DNA: TGTGCCAGCAGCTTAGATGGCGGGGGGGCCTACAATGAGCAGTTCTTC. Translation gives CASSLDGGGAYNEQFF.

The chain links TRBV29-1 to TRBJ2-1, with 7 positions matching TRBD2. The CDR3 runs to 13 residues. Germline-derived CDR1 and CDR2 are SQVTM and ANQGSEA. The V segment lost 7 bases and the J segment 10 bases; nucleotides outside the gene matches: 13. The CDR3: CSAAGTSAGEQFF. The CDR3 nucleotides read TGCAGCGCCGCCGGGACCTCAGCGGGGGAGCAGTTCTTC.

Many counts were recorded for this clonotype. The CDR3 here is CASSHSGTGGTEAFF. CDR3 sequence (DNA): TGCGCCAGCAGCCATTCCGGGACAGGGGGAACTGAAGCTTTCTTT. The rearrangement links TRBV4-1 to TRBJ1-1; 11 bases line up with TRBD1. The CDR3 has 15 amino acids. Germline values: CDR1 MGHRA, CDR2 YSYEKL. After removal of 3 bases from V and 5 bases from J, the junction contained 5 bases not matched to a gene.

The chain combines TRBV6-1 with TRBJ2-3; D may be TRBD1 (8 bases). Germline V CDR1 and CDR2: MNHNS, SASEGT. The CDR3 is made up of 16 amino acids. Trimming stripped 6 bases from V and 7 bases from J, with 23 bases between. This CDR3 reads CASRGLTGEGSYTQYF. The CDR3 DNA reads as TGTGCCAGCAGAGGACTGACAGGGGAGGGATCATATACGCAGTATTTT.

This clonotype was counted many times. The rearrangement joins TRBV3-1 to TRBJ1-3, with no clear D. Germline V gene lookup returns CDR1 LGHDT and CDR2 YNNKEL (reference sequence). The CDR3 has 17 residues. Trimming cost V 0 bases and J 3 bases, with 15 bases left between them. Written as DNA, the CDR3 is TGTGCCAGCAGCCAAGATCGTCTTCGGGGAGGTGGAAACACCATATATTTT. It codes for CASSQDRLRGGGNTIYF. The variable domain in full, completed from reference TRBV3-1 and TRBJ1-3, reads DTAVSQTPKYLVTQMGNDKSIKCEQNLGHDTMYWYKQDSKKFLKIMFSYNNKELIINETVPNRFSPKSPDKAHLNLHINSLELGDSAVYFCASSQDRLRGGGNTIYFGEGSWLTVV.

This clonotype was detected many times. This chain uses TRBV7-2 with TRBJ2-3; the D is unclear. The germline V gene encodes CDR1 SGHTA and CDR2 FQGNSA. Between the trimmed V and J ends, which lost 1 base and 4 bases, there was a span of 6 bases. This CDR3 region has 13 residues. The CDR3 here is CASSLESPDTQYF. In DNA, the CDR3 is TGTGCCAGCAGCTTAGAATCTCCAGATACGCAGTATTTT. Full variable domain (outside the CDR3, taken from reference TRBV7-2 and TRBJ2-3): GAGVSQSPSNKVTEKGKDVELRCDPISGHTALYWYRQSLGQGLEFLIYFQGNSAPDKSGLPSDRFSAERTGGSVSTLTIQRTQQEDSAVYLCASSLESPDTQYFGPGTRLTVL.